Listed below are T cell receptor beta chains from one sample, sequenced in a study of T cell changes during pregnancy in multiple sclerosis. TCRdb keeps only in-frame clones here, not all; method: immunoSEQ multiplex PCR. The data show about 80,000 clones, 92% seen once. This specimen consisted of peripheral blood, obtained before pregnancy. The receptors derive from a female donor with multiple sclerosis, enrolled in a pregnancy study. Each CDR3 is given with its conserved first and last residue. Each record gives: J gene, D gene, V gene, clone size, CDR3 DNA, CDR3 protein. D genes are given only for firm matches. Part of the rows lack a size; the others show once, few, many or a class for expanded clones.

J gene: TRBJ2-1; D gene: TRBD1; V gene: TRBV6-5; clone size: -; CDR3 DNA: TGTGCCAGCAGTTATACAGGGGTCTACAATGAGCAGTTCTTC; CDR3 protein: CASSYTGVYNEQFF
J gene: TRBJ2-7; D gene: -; V gene: TRBV20-1; clone size: -; CDR3 DNA: TGCAGTGCTACCCATTCCGAGCAGTACTTC; CDR3 protein: CSATHSEQYF
J gene: TRBJ2-4; D gene: -; V gene: TRBV5-1; clone size: -; CDR3 DNA: TGCGCCAGCAGTCCCCCCGAGGGTGAAGCCAAAAACATTCAGTACTTC; CDR3 protein: CASSPPEGEAKNIQYF
J gene: TRBJ2-7; D gene: TRBD1; V gene: TRBV27; clone size: few; CDR3 DNA: TGTGCCAGCAGTCCCGGGACAGGGTACGAGCAGTACTTC; CDR3 protein: CASSPGTGYEQYF
J gene: TRBJ1-2; D gene: TRBD1; V gene: TRBV7-2; clone size: -; CDR3 DNA: TGTGCCAGCAGCTTCGACAGGGGATTCGTGTGGGGCTACACCTTC; CDR3 protein: CASSFDRGFVWGYTF
J gene: TRBJ2-5; D gene: -; V gene: TRBV6-1; clone size: -; CDR3 DNA: TGTGCCAGCAGTGTCTTCGGCGGGGAGACCCAGTACTTC; CDR3 protein: CASSVFGGETQYF
J gene: TRBJ2-5; D gene: -; V gene: TRBV7-9; clone size: -; CDR3 DNA: TGTGCCAGCAGCTTAGTTGTGGCAGGGTGGGCTCAAGAGACCCAGTACTTC; CDR3 protein: CASSLVVAGWAQETQYF
J gene: TRBJ2-7; D gene: TRBD1; V gene: TRBV2; clone size: -; CDR3 DNA: TGTGCCAGCAGACGACAGGGAGAGTACTACGAGCAGTACTTC; CDR3 protein: CASRRQGEYYEQYF
J gene: TRBJ1-1; D gene: -; V gene: TRBV14; clone size: once; CDR3 DNA: TGTGCCAGCAGCCAAAGGTCGACGGGAATGAACACTGAAGCTTTCTTT; CDR3 protein: CASSQRSTGMNTEAFF
J gene: TRBJ2-1; D gene: -; V gene: TRBV25-1; clone size: -; CDR3 DNA: TGTGCCAGCAGTGAATTGACTCCGGATGAGCAGTTCTTC; CDR3 protein: CASSELTPDEQFF
J gene: TRBJ1-5; D gene: TRBD1; V gene: TRBV19; clone size: -; CDR3 DNA: TGTGCCAGTAGTTTCCAGGGGGTCAGCAATCAGCCCCAGCATTTT; CDR3 protein: CASSFQGVSNQPQHF
J gene: TRBJ2-7; D gene: TRBD1; V gene: TRBV9; clone size: -; CDR3 DNA: TGTGCCAGCAGCGTAGGGACAGGGGGGCGCGAGCAGTACTTC; CDR3 protein: CASSVGTGGREQYF
J gene: TRBJ2-3; D gene: TRBD1; V gene: TRBV6-1; clone size: few; CDR3 DNA: TGTGCCAGCAGTGCCACAGGGGCTATCACAGATACGCAGTATTTT; CDR3 protein: CASSATGAITDTQYF
J gene: TRBJ1-2; D gene: -; V gene: TRBV15; clone size: -; CDR3 DNA: TGTGCCACCAGCAGCGAAGCGGGGGGCGTGGGCTATGGCTACACCTTC; CDR3 protein: CATSSEAGGVGYGYTF
J gene: TRBJ1-1; D gene: TRBD1; V gene: TRBV5-1; clone size: -; CDR3 DNA: TGCGCCAGCAGCTTGGGGGGGACAGGGCCCACTGAAGCTTTCTTT; CDR3 protein: CASSLGGTGPTEAFF
J gene: TRBJ2-1; D gene: -; V gene: TRBV5-1; clone size: -; CDR3 DNA: TGCGCCAGCAGCCCACAGGGAGCCGAGCAGTTCTTC; CDR3 protein: CASSPQGAEQFF
J gene: TRBJ1-5; D gene: -; V gene: TRBV7-9; clone size: -; CDR3 DNA: TGTGCCAGCAGCGCTACTGAGTCCGGCAATCAGCCCCAGCATTTT; CDR3 protein: CASSATESGNQPQHF
J gene: TRBJ1-1; D gene: TRBD1; V gene: TRBV27; clone size: -; CDR3 DNA: TGTGCCAGCAGTCCTGGATACAGGGGGCGGAACACTGAAGCTTTCTTT; CDR3 protein: CASSPGYRGRNTEAFF
J gene: TRBJ2-7; D gene: TRBD1; V gene: TRBV9; clone size: -; CDR3 DNA: TGTGCCAGCAGCGGGGGACAGGGGAGTTTCTACGAGCAGTACTTC; CDR3 protein: CASSGGQGSFYEQYF
J gene: TRBJ2-1; D gene: TRBD1; V gene: TRBV19; clone size: -; CDR3 DNA: TGTGCCAGTAGTATATACGTCCGGACAGGGGGCTCCTACAATGAGCAGTTCTTC; CDR3 protein: CASSIYVRTGGSYNEQFF
J gene: TRBJ2-1; D gene: TRBD1; V gene: TRBV7-9; clone size: -; CDR3 DNA: TGTGCCAGCAGCTTGGGTCTTGTCGGACAGGGCCGCAATGAGCAGTTCTTC; CDR3 protein: CASSLGLVGQGRNEQFF
J gene: TRBJ2-7; D gene: -; V gene: TRBV7-9; clone size: -; CDR3 DNA: TGTGCCAGCAGCTTAGTCGAGAGCTCCTACGAGCAGTACTTC; CDR3 protein: CASSLVESSYEQYF
J gene: TRBJ2-3; D gene: TRBD2; V gene: TRBV6-5; clone size: -; CDR3 DNA: TGTGCCACCGGGACTACAACAGATACGCAGTATTTT; CDR3 protein: CATGTTTDTQYF
J gene: TRBJ1-1; D gene: TRBD1; V gene: TRBV30; clone size: -; CDR3 DNA: TGTGCCTGGAGTACCGCGACAGGGAAGAACACTGAAGCTTTCTTT; CDR3 protein: CAWSTATGKNTEAFF
J gene: TRBJ2-3; D gene: -; V gene: TRBV18; clone size: -; CDR3 DNA: TGTGCCAGCTCACTAGGGAGAGATACGCAGTATTTT; CDR3 protein: CASSLGRDTQYF
J gene: TRBJ1-4; D gene: -; V gene: TRBV6-5; clone size: -; CDR3 DNA: TGTGCCAGCAGTCGCACGGTCTATGAAAAACTGTTTTTT; CDR3 protein: CASSRTVYEKLFF
J gene: TRBJ2-7; D gene: TRBD2; V gene: TRBV4-1; clone size: -; CDR3 DNA: TGCGCCAGCAGCCAAGCGGGACTAGCGGGGGCCTACGAGCAGTACTTC; CDR3 protein: CASSQAGLAGAYEQYF
J gene: TRBJ2-3; D gene: TRBD2; V gene: TRBV5-1; clone size: once; CDR3 DNA: TGCGCCAGCAGCCCCGGAGAGGTAGCGGGGGGGCGGACAGATACGCAGTATTTT; CDR3 protein: CASSPGEVAGGRTDTQYF
J gene: TRBJ2-1; D gene: TRBD2; V gene: TRBV2; clone size: -; CDR3 DNA: TGTGCCAGCAGGGGAACTCTAGCGGGGGGAGACAATGAGCAGTTCTTC; CDR3 protein: CASRGTLAGGDNEQFF
J gene: TRBJ1-2; D gene: -; V gene: TRBV20-1; clone size: -; CDR3 DNA: TGCAGTGCTAAATCGGGTGGCTACACCTTC; CDR3 protein: CSAKSGGYTF
J gene: TRBJ1-2; D gene: -; V gene: TRBV21-1; clone size: -; CDR3 DNA: TGTGCCAGCTTGCCGGGGGGGACACGAACTAACTATGGCTACACCTTC; CDR3 protein: CASLPGGTRTNYGYTF
J gene: TRBJ1-1; D gene: -; V gene: TRBV5-1; clone size: -; CDR3 DNA: TGCGCCAGCGCGGTAGGCGGAGGGACTGAAGCTTTCTTT; CDR3 protein: CASAVGGGTEAFF
J gene: TRBJ2-7; D gene: TRBD1; V gene: TRBV2; clone size: -; CDR3 DNA: TGTGCCAGCAGCACAGGGGCCGAGCAGTACTTC; CDR3 protein: CASSTGAEQYF
J gene: TRBJ2-1; D gene: -; V gene: TRBV15; clone size: -; CDR3 DNA: TGTGCCACCAGCAGAGATTCAGAAGTTGTTGAGCAGTTCTTC; CDR3 protein: CATSRDSEVVEQFF
J gene: TRBJ1-6; D gene: TRBD1; V gene: TRBV9; clone size: once; CDR3 DNA: TGTGCCAGCAGCGACGACAGGGAGAAAGGTCGTTCACCCCTCCACTTT; CDR3 protein: CASSDDREKGRSPLHF
J gene: TRBJ1-5; D gene: TRBD1; V gene: TRBV30; clone size: -; CDR3 DNA: TGTGCCTGGAGTGAGACAGGGGAAGGGAGCAATCAGCCCCAGCATTTT; CDR3 protein: CAWSETGEGSNQPQHF
J gene: TRBJ2-2; D gene: -; V gene: TRBV7-2; clone size: -; CDR3 DNA: TGTGCCAGCAGCGGAACGGGGAACACCGGGGAGCTGTTTTTT; CDR3 protein: CASSGTGNTGELFF
J gene: TRBJ2-7; D gene: -; V gene: TRBV13; clone size: -; CDR3 DNA: TGTGCCAGCAGCTTAGTCCGGGGGGAGCAGTACTTC; CDR3 protein: CASSLVRGEQYF
J gene: TRBJ1-6; D gene: TRBD1; V gene: TRBV6-5; clone size: -; CDR3 DNA: TGTGCCAGCAGTTACGGGACAGGGCGCGGGTCACCCCTCCACTTT; CDR3 protein: CASSYGTGRGSPLHF
J gene: TRBJ2-7; D gene: -; V gene: TRBV10-3; clone size: -; CDR3 DNA: TGTGCCATCGCGGGGACAGCTTCCTACGAGCAGTACTTC; CDR3 protein: CAIAGTASYEQYF